Below, 27 T cell receptor beta chains from the same sample are listed, as sequenced in a study of CD8 T cells in ankylosing spondylitis. Points from the study as a whole: In ankylosing spondylitis blood, a motif of eight highly homologous TCR beta variants appeared characteristic.

TCRdb used MiXCR to reprocess the 5' RACE reads, holding one entry per CDR3 protein. This table holds about 220,000 distinct CDR3 sequences, around 7.9% found once. These receptors lack a known antigen. What was sequenced was blood, either unsorted or a sorted T cell fraction (not recorded which). Receptor source: a male donor with ankylosing spondylitis.

This clonotype was seen a few times. The chain links TRBV20-1 to TRBJ2-1; 8 bases are shared with TRBD2. Germline V CDR1 and CDR2: DFQATT, SNEGSKA (reference sequence). The V and J ends lost 1 base and 0 bases, in that order; junction bases with no gene match: 20. The CDR3 is made up of 21 amino acids. DNA for the CDR3: TGCAGTGCTAGAGGCCATTCGCTTACTAGCGGTACCTTAAGCTCCTACAATGAGCAGTTCTTC. This gives the protein CSARGHSLTSGTLSSYNEQFF.

This clonotype was seen a handful of times. The gene calls are TRBV7-9 and TRBJ1-1, with D unclear. V lost 4 bases, J lost 3 bases, and 12 bases lay in between. CDR1 is SEHNR, CDR2 FQNEAQ, per germline (reference sequence). The CDR3 length is 14 residues. The CDR3 here is CASSSPSGDTEAFF. DNA of the CDR3: TGTGCCAGCAGCTCCCCAAGTGGGGACACTGAAGCTTTCTTT. Full variable domain (missing parts from reference TRBV7-9 and TRBJ1-1): DTGVSQNPRHKITKRGQNVTFRCDPISEHNRLYWYRQTLGQGPEFLTYFQNEAQLEKSRLLSDRFSAERPKGSFSTLEIQRTEQGDSAMYLCASSSPSGDTEAFFGQGTRLTVV.

In its sample, this clonotype was seen many times. The chain uses TRBV6-1 and TRBJ2-1, with 8 bases fitting TRBD2. Germline V CDR1 and CDR2: MNHNS, SASEGT. The CDR3 totals 14 residues. Trimming cost V 2 bases and J 6 bases; bases outside gene matches: 3. CDR3 region: CASSELAGFNEQFF. CDR3 DNA sequence: TGTGCCAGCAGTGAACTAGCGGGTTTCAATGAGCAGTTCTTC.

This clonotype was recorded at least ten times. The chain joins TRBV24-1 to TRBJ2-7, with D possibly matching TRBD2 (6 bases). The V end was cut by 9 bases, the J end by 6 bases, with 11 bases between. CDR1 and CDR2 (germline): KGHDR, SFDVKD. The CDR3 length is 11 residues. The CDR3 here is CATSLGGEQYF. In DNA form, the CDR3 reads TGTGCCACCTCACTGGGAGGCGAGCAGTACTTC.

V is TRBV5-6 and J is TRBJ2-2; D is undetermined. This CDR3 spans 13 amino acids. In germline, CDR1 is SGHDT, CDR2 YYEEEE. V shed 7 bases and J shed 4 bases, with 11 bases lying between them. CDR3 in amino acids: CASGPGLTGELFF. Written as DNA, the CDR3 is TGTGCCAGCGGCCCCGGGCTCACCGGGGAGCTGTTTTTT.

This clonotype appeared a few times. This sequence joins TRBV4-3 and TRBJ2-1; 7 positions agree with TRBD2. J lost 5 bases, V lost 1 base, and 5 bases had no gene match. The CDR3 consists of 15 residues. The germline V gene encodes CDR1 LGHNA and CDR2 YSLEER. CDR3 region: CASSQGLALHNEQFF. CDR3 nucleotides: TGCGCCAGCAGCCAAGGACTAGCACTTCACAATGAGCAGTTCTTC.

This clonotype showed up many times. V gene TRBV7-3 combines with J gene TRBJ2-3; D may match TRBD1 or TRBD2 (5 bases each). Germline CDR1 SGHTA, CDR2 FQGTGA. The V and J ends lost 5 bases and 3 bases respectively, with 12 bases between them. The CDR3 runs 14 residues. CDR3 coding DNA: TGTGCCAGCAGCCCTGGGGGAATGACAGATACGCAGTATTTT. Translating it yields CASSPGGMTDTQYF.

The CDR3 DNA is TGTGCCAGCAGTTCCCTGTGGACAGGGAGAAACTATGGCTACACCTTC. The encoded protein is CASSSLWTGRNYGYTF. The J gene is TRBJ1-2, the V gene TRBV28; 8 bases align to TRBD1. Germline V CDR1 and CDR2: MDHEN, SYDVKM. J lost 2 bases, V lost 4 bases, and 9 bases had no gene match. This CDR3 has 16 amino acids.

This clonotype was counted many times. The chain joins TRBV24-1 to TRBJ1-2, with 9 nucleotides matching TRBD1. CDR3 length: 14 residues. V lost 3 bases and J lost 3; bases outside the gene matches: 1. CDR1 and CDR2 (germline): KGHDR, SFDVKD. The CDR3 sequence is CATSDGQGYYGYTF. The CDR3 nucleotides read TGTGCCACCAGTGATGGACAGGGGTACTATGGCTACACCTTC.

This clonotype was counted ten times or more. The chain employs TRBV12-3 or TRBV12-4 and TRBJ2-7, with D maybe TRBD2 (6 bases). V lost 4 bases and J lost 3, with 13 bases in between. The CDR3 extends over 14 amino acids. The CDR3 DNA is TGTGCCAGCAGTTACCAGGGAGGAAACTACGAGCAGTACTTC. This gives the protein CASSYQGGNYEQYF.

There are many counts of this clonotype. CDR3 nucleotides: TGTGCCAGCAGCCCAGGACTGCGCTTTACAGATACGCAGTATTTT. This gives the protein CASSPGLRFTDTQYF. This chain connects TRBV7-2 to TRBJ2-3; tentative D call: TRBD2 (5 bases). Germline V lookup: CDR1 SGHTA, CDR2 FQGNSA. Between the trimmed V and J ends, which lost 5 bases and 3 bases, there was a span of 15 bases. This CDR3 contains 15 residues.

At least ten counts were recorded for this clonotype. The chain recombines TRBV28 with TRBJ2-5, with 8 bases matching TRBD1. In germline, CDR1 is MDHEN, CDR2 SYDVKM. CDR3 size: 14 residues. The V and J ends lost 5 bases and 3 bases, in that order; junction bases with no gene match: 5. The CDR3 region has the DNA TGTGCCAGCAGTCGGACAGGGTTTAAAGAGACCCAGTACTTC. This codes for CASSRTGFKETQYF.

The chain couples TRBV20-1 to TRBJ2-1, with 11 bases fitting TRBD2. The junction had 8 bases not matched to a gene; V was cut back by 6 bases and J by 4 bases. The CDR3 length is 15 residues. Per germline, CDR1 DFQATT and CDR2 SNEGSKA (reference sequence). CDR3 bases: TGCAGTGCCCCTCTAGCGGGAGGTCCTTACAATGAGCAGTTCTTC. It yields the protein CSAPLAGGPYNEQFF.

The chain combines TRBV4-2 with TRBJ2-3; the match to TRBD2 covers 9 bases. Germline-derived CDR1 and CDR2 are LGHNA and YNFKEQ. The CDR3 loop spans 16 amino acids. V lost 3 bases to trimming and J lost 2 bases; unmatched junction nucleotides: 6. CDR3 region: CASSHDIAGVTDTQYF. In DNA, the CDR3 is TGTGCCAGCAGCCATGATATAGCGGGAGTCACAGATACGCAGTATTTT.

The chain links TRBV11-2 to TRBJ2-1, with D perhaps matching TRBD1 (6 bases). Trimming removed 1 base at V and 0 bases at J, with 13 bases between. This CDR3 region has 17 residues. Germline lookup yields CDR1 SGHAT and CDR2 FQNNGV. Here the CDR3 DNA reads TGTGCCAGCAGCTTAGGGATCCCCAGGGGCTCCTACAATGAGCAGTTCTTC. It encodes CASSLGIPRGSYNEQFF.

Many counts were recorded for this clonotype. This chain connects TRBV20-1 to TRBJ2-2; perhaps TRBD1 as D (5 bases). Germline V gives CDR1 DFQATT, CDR2 SNEGSKA (reference sequence). The V end was cut by 5 bases, the J end by 3 bases, with 10 bases between. The CDR3 length is 13 residues. This CDR3 reads CSAEDTYTGELFF. For the CDR3, the DNA is TGCAGTGCTGAGGACACTTACACCGGGGAGCTGTTTTTT.

This clonotype was seen a handful of times. The rearrangement joins TRBV7-9 to TRBJ2-1; D gene uncertain. Germline V lookup: CDR1 SEHNR, CDR2 FQNEAQ (reference sequence). Trimming took off 1 base at V and 0 bases at J, with 7 bases between the two ends. The CDR3 runs 15 residues. CDR3 residues: CASSLVVGSYNEQFF. DNA of the CDR3: TGTGCCAGCAGCTTAGTCGTGGGCTCCTACAATGAGCAGTTCTTC.

This clonotype was counted many times. This chain uses TRBV6-1 with TRBJ2-5, with D possibly being TRBD2 (6 bases). V was cut by 6 bases and J by 7 bases, with 21 bases left in between. The CDR3 is made up of 15 amino acids. Germline loops: CDR1 MNHNS, CDR2 SASEGT. The CDR3 sequence: CASSPTHGGMGTQYF. The CDR3 DNA reads as TGTGCCAGCAGCCCCACTCATGGGGGGATGGGGACCCAGTACTTC.

In its sample, this clonotype was seen many times. This chain connects TRBV29-1 to TRBJ2-7; tentatively, D is TRBD1 (6 bases). This CDR3 region has 14 residues. The germline V and J ends were trimmed by 1 base and 3 bases, with 13 bases remaining between them. In germline, CDR1 is SQVTM, CDR2 ANQGSEA. CDR3 sequence reads: CSVEGSGVGYEQYF. In DNA form, the CDR3 reads TGCAGCGTTGAAGGTTCAGGGGTCGGCTACGAGCAGTACTTC.

This clonotype was seen repeatedly, ten times or more. The chain combines TRBV7-8 with TRBJ2-7; possibly TRBD1 or TRBD2 for D (5 bases each). CDR1 and CDR2 from the germline V gene are SGHVS and FQNEAQ. The V end lost 1 base, the J end lost 0 bases, and 10 bases lay between the germline ends. This CDR3 contains 15 residues. The CDR3 reads CASSLVGAGSYEQYF. Written as DNA, the CDR3 is TGTGCCAGCAGCTTAGTAGGGGCGGGCTCCTACGAGCAGTACTTC.

This clonotype was seen repeatedly, ten times or more. The chain joins TRBV25-1 to TRBJ1-2, with a weak D call TRBD1 (6 bases). Per the germline V gene, CDR1 is MGHDK and CDR2 is SYGVNS. CDR3 length: 13 amino acids. Trimming took off 4 bases at V and 4 bases at J, with 10 bases between the two ends. The CDR3 protein is CASSVQGGYGYTF. The CDR3 DNA sequence: TGTGCCAGCAGTGTACAGGGCGGCTATGGCTACACCTTC.

This clonotype occurred many times. This chain joins TRBV7-9 and TRBJ2-7, with TRBD1 matching over 9 bases. The length of the CDR3 is 14 residues. The germline V gene has CDR1 SEHNR and CDR2 FQNEAQ (reference sequence). V was pared by 4 bases and J by 0 bases, with 1 base of the junction left unmatched. CDR3 sequence (DNA): TGTGCCAGCAGCTCGGGACAGGGCTCCTACGAGCAGTACTTC. It is translated as CASSSGQGSYEQYF.

This clonotype was detected a few times. This chain uses TRBV27 with TRBJ2-3, with TRBD1 matching 8 bases. The CDR3 is 14 residues long. The V segment lost 2 bases and the J segment 6 bases; nucleotides outside the gene matches: 4. The germline CDR1 and CDR2 sequences are MNHEY and SMNVEV (reference sequence). In DNA form, the CDR3 reads TGTGCCAGCAGTTTAATAACAGGGGGGGATACGCAGTATTTT. This sequence encodes CASSLITGGDTQYF.

The chain joins TRBV6-1 to TRBJ2-1, with 9 bases matching TRBD2. The CDR3 contains 16 residues. Germline lookup yields CDR1 MNHNS and CDR2 SASEGT. With V trimmed by 7 bases and J by 4 bases, 11 bases remained unmatched. The CDR3 is CASKGRGGLIYNEQFF. The CDR3 nucleotides read TGTGCCAGCAAGGGGCGGGGGGGGCTTATTTACAATGAGCAGTTCTTC.

This chain joins TRBV30 and TRBJ2-7, with D unresolved. Trimming pared 1 base from V and 2 bases from J, leaving 9 bases between. Looked up from germline, CDR1 is GTSNPN and CDR2 is SVGIG (reference sequence). The CDR3 is made up of 13 amino acids. CDR3 region: CAWSGRAAYEQYF. CDR3 DNA sequence: TGTGCCTGGAGTGGAAGGGCAGCCTACGAGCAGTACTTC.

The gene calls are TRBV4-2 and TRBJ2-2; D ambiguous. Germline V gives CDR1 LGHNA, CDR2 YNFKEQ. Deletions cut 5 bases from V and 6 bases from J, with 4 bases between. CDR3 size: 11 residues. CDR3 DNA sequence: TGTGCCAGCAGCGGCCCCGGGGAGCTGTTTTTT. Amino acid sequence: CASSGPGELFF.

This clonotype was recorded many times. The chain carries TRBV6-2 or TRBV6-3 and TRBJ2-7; tentative D call: TRBD2 (6 bases). Per the germline V gene, CDR1 is MNHEY and CDR2 is SVGEGT. Trimming cost V 0 bases and J 5 bases, with 17 bases left between them. CDR3 length equals 16 residues. CDR3 sequence reads: CASSYSGLLIRHEQYF. As DNA, the CDR3 is TGTGCCAGCAGTTACTCGGGACTCCTCATAAGGCACGAGCAGTACTTC.